This record concerns one T cell receptor beta chain sequence. The record originates from a study of blood T cell repertoires in COVID-19. Study in general: Some COVID-19 samples were acute and others convalescent; all came from the United States, Italy and Spain. PBMCs, B-cell-depleted T cells, or T cells were the source of the cDNA or gDNA that made up the material.

This CDR3 has 15 residues. The ends were cut back, 0 bases at V and 0 bases at J, with 9 bases in the middle. Germline values: CDR1 KGHSH, CDR2 LQKENI. The authors' processing: Estimation of nucleated cell counts was performed using reference gene primer amplification. Profiled with immunoSEQ multiplex PCR; TCRdb holds only in-frame clones, not every one. For V, J and clone size, that table is used; D and trimming come from the DNA. There are under 350,000 clones in the sample; 70% to 90% occur only once, and 11% lies in the top ten. The clonotype originates from an older woman with acute or convalescent COVID-19. The V gene is TRBV18, the J gene TRBJ2-7, with D hard to call. The sequencing sample was made of peripheral blood. The CDR3 is CASSPPQRSSYEQYF. The CDR3 region has the DNA TGTGCCAGCTCACCACCCCAGCGAAGCTCCTACGAGCAGTACTTC.